This TCR beta chain came from a study of PD-1 blockade in classical Hodgkin lymphoma. Study results and caveats: Nivolumab starters within 1 year of ASCT were excluded.

The CDR3 loop spans 15 amino acids. CDR1 and CDR2 (germline): MDHEN, SYDVKM. The V end was cut by 8 bases, the J end by 0 bases, with 17 bases between. Assay used: immunoSEQ multiplex PCR; TCRdb lists only in-frame clones, some missing. The table has approximately 45,000 clones, around 64% seen once. Time point indicated: cycle 4 day 1 (C4D1), after more than five weeks of nivolumab. Every single patient, without exception, relapsed after autologous stem cell transplantation, and brentuximab vedotin exposure varied. This clone was seen repeatedly, ten times or more. What it binds is unknown. The receptor comes from a human donor with classical Hodgkin lymphoma. V and J are TRBV28 and TRBJ2-7; D assignment may be TRBD1 or TRBD2 (6 bases each). The specimen was peripheral blood mononuclear cells (PBMCs), collected before the fourth cycle of nivolumab. The CDR3 reads CASYRWGAPSYEQYF. As DNA, the CDR3 is TGTGCCAGCTACCGTTGGGGGGCACCCTCCTACGAGCAGTACTTC.